The following is a T cell receptor (beta chain) sequence with its context. The antigen remains undetermined. The germline gives CDR1 LNHDA, CDR2 SQIVND (reference sequence). CDR3 size: 12 residues. The V end was cut by 9 bases, the J end by 0 bases, with 8 bases between. CD45RO-negative CD8 cells positively selected for CCR7 made up the naive population, which excluded terminally differentiated effector memory CD45RA+ cells. The sample comes from a study of shared clonotypes between healthy human individuals. Study conclusions and caveats: On the whole, naive subsets had larger estimated richness than memory subsets had.

Genomic DNA of each subset was evenly split across several immunoSEQ plates. The assay was immunoSEQ multiplex PCR, and TCRdb's table has in-frame clones only and misses some. The repertoire holds roughly 2 million clones, with about 95% as singletons. The receptor comes from a young man in good health. This rearrangement joins TRBV19 to TRBJ1-1; maybe TRBD1 (5 bases). Sequenced material: naive CD8+ T cells sorted from blood. The CDR3 DNA is TGTGCCAGCGGACACTTGAACACTGAAGCTTTCTTT. Protein: CASGHLNTEAFF.